The 25 T cell receptor beta chains presented below share a single source sample, sequenced in a study of neoadjuvant nivolumab and ipilimumab in lung cancer. Assay: immunoSEQ multiplex PCR; the TCRdb copy retains only in-frame clones and omits some. The table shows under 35,000 clones, with roughly nine tenths occurring only once. This specimen was peripheral blood, taken after neoadjuvant nivolumab, alone or with ipilimumab, at or shortly before surgery. The origin of the receptors is an adult with non-small cell lung cancer.

The chain recombines TRBV7-9 with TRBJ2-7; TRBD1 matches 10 bases. The trim removed 6 bases at V and 6 bases at J, leaving 8 bases unmatched. The CDR3 runs 14 residues. From germline, CDR1 is SEHNR and CDR2 FQNEAQ (reference sequence). CDR3 protein: CASSSGQGGFEQYF. The DNA for the CDR3 is TGTGCCAGCAGTTCCGGACAGGGGGGATTCGAGCAGTACTTC.

The CDR3 is CASRGQGRFYEQYF. The CDR3 nucleotides are TGTGCCAGCAGAGGACAGGGCCGGTTCTACGAGCAGTACTTC. J is TRBJ2-7 and V is TRBV13, with 8 bases lining up with TRBD1. CDR1 is PRHDT and CDR2 is FYEKMQ in the germline V gene (reference sequence). CDR3 length: 14 amino acids. J was trimmed by 3 bases and V by 6 bases; bases with no gene match: 7.

The CDR3 DNA sequence: TGTGCCAGCAGTGCGGACAGGGTAGAACATCAGCCCCAGCATTTT. Its protein is CASSADRVEHQPQHF. J is TRBJ1-5 and V is TRBV2; 8 positions match TRBD1. Germline-derived CDR1 and CDR2 are SNHLY and FYNNEI. The CDR3 is 15 amino acids. The J segment lost 5 bases and the V segment lost 4 bases, leaving 7 bases of the junction unmatched.

V is TRBV7-9 and J is TRBJ1-1; no clear D gene. The CDR3 is 16 residues long. CDR1 and CDR2 from the germline V gene are SEHNR and FQNEAQ (reference sequence). V lost 4 bases to trimming and J lost 4 bases, with 19 bases between them. CDR3 residues: CASSSLSLTVGTEAFF. CDR3 bases: TGTGCCAGCAGCTCCCTTTCACTCACCGTTGGCACTGAAGCTTTCTTT.

The J gene is TRBJ2-4, the V gene TRBV5-4; 10 nucleotides agree with TRBD2. The CDR3 is made up of 16 amino acids. Losses at the gene ends were 3 bases for V and 3 bases for J; bases not matched to a gene: 6. Germline values: CDR1 SGHNT, CDR2 YYREEE (reference sequence). In DNA form, the CDR3 reads TGTGCCAGCAGCTCGCAAACTAGCGGGGTCAAAAACATTCAGTACTTC. This translates into CASSSQTSGVKNIQYF.

The V gene is TRBV5-6, the J gene TRBJ1-2, with D hard to call. This CDR3 is built from 12 residues. Germline V gives CDR1 SGHDT, CDR2 YYEEEE. Trimming removed 2 bases at V and 4 bases at J, with 6 bases between. The CDR3 loop is CASSLGIYGYTF. In nucleotides, the CDR3 is TGTGCCAGCAGCTTAGGGATCTATGGCTACACCTTC.

The chain couples TRBV2 to TRBJ1-5; D not certain. The CDR3 contains 12 residues. Trimming stripped 8 bases from V and 1 base from J, with 6 bases between. CDR1 is SNHLY, CDR2 FYNNEI, per germline. CDR3 amino acids: CASCGSNQPQHF. In nucleotides, the CDR3 is TGTGCCAGCTGTGGGAGCAATCAGCCCCAGCATTTT.

J is TRBJ2-7 and V is TRBV29-1; TRBD1 agrees at 7 bases. Germline CDR1 and CDR2: SQVTM and ANQGSEA. CDR3 length: 12 amino acids. After removal of 6 bases from V and 0 bases from J, the junction contained 2 bases not matched to a gene. Here the CDR3 DNA reads TGCAGCGTCGGACAGGTCTCCTACGAGCAGTACTTC. Its protein is CSVGQVSYEQYF.

The chain links TRBV13 to TRBJ1-1; perhaps TRBD1 as D (5 bases). Trimming stripped 2 bases from V and 1 base from J, with 8 bases between. Looked up from germline, CDR1 is PRHDT and CDR2 is FYEKMQ (reference sequence). The CDR3 spans 14 residues. This CDR3 is CASSLRQGNTEAFF. DNA for the CDR3: TGTGCCAGCAGCTTACGGCAGGGGAACACTGAAGCTTTCTTT.

The genes are TRBV7-9 and TRBJ2-3; D possibly corresponds to TRBD2 (5 bases). The CDR3 contains 13 residues. Germline assignment: CDR1 SEHNR and CDR2 FQNEAQ (reference sequence). Trimming took off 3 bases at V and 5 bases at J, with 9 bases between the two ends. This CDR3 reads CASSFSVEDTQYF. The CDR3 bases are TGTGCCAGCAGCTTTAGCGTTGAAGATACGCAGTATTTT.

V is TRBV5-1 and J is TRBJ1-1; maybe TRBD1 (5 bases). V lost 3 bases to trimming and J lost 1 base, with 7 bases between them. The CDR3 length is 13 residues. Germline V gene sequence: CDR1 SGHRS, CDR2 YFSETQ. The CDR3 reads CASSYGGNTEAFF. CDR3 nucleotides: TGCGCCAGCAGCTACGGGGGGAACACTGAAGCTTTCTTT.

The V call is TRBV2, the J call TRBJ1-5; 7 bases map to TRBD1. CDR3 length: 16 residues. CDR1 SNHLY and CDR2 FYNNEI come from the germline V gene. After removal of 2 bases from V and 2 bases from J, the junction contained 6 bases not matched to a gene. DNA for the CDR3: TGTGCCAGCAGTGAAAGGACAGGTGGTCGCAATCAGCCCCAGCATTTT. Its protein product is CASSERTGGRNQPQHF.

The chain employs TRBV5-5 and TRBJ1-1; D call uncertain. The CDR3 consists of 14 residues. The ends were cut back, 2 bases at V and 1 base at J, with 9 bases in the middle. Germline V gene sequence: CDR1 SGHKS, CDR2 YYEKEE (reference sequence). The chain's CDR3 is CASSFEGKNTEAFF. CDR3 DNA: TGTGCCAGCAGCTTTGAGGGTAAGAACACTGAAGCTTTCTTT.

The chain carries TRBV4-1 and TRBJ2-5; no clear D. CDR1 and CDR2 (germline): MGHRA, YSYEKL. This CDR3 spans 14 amino acids. V gave up 0 bases and J gave up 7 bases, with 12 bases separating them. CDR3 residues: CASSQDRTARTQYF. CDR3 DNA sequence: TGCGCCAGCAGCCAAGATAGAACAGCTAGGACCCAGTACTTC.

The rearrangement links TRBV28 to TRBJ2-3; 7 bases line up with TRBD2. Trimming at V came to 7 bases and at J to 0 bases, leaving 10 bases not matched to a gene. Germline V gene data show CDR1 as MDHEN and CDR2 as SYDVKM. The CDR3 contains 16 residues. The CDR3 loop is CASKTASGASTDTQYF. The CDR3 DNA reads TGTGCCAGCAAAACTGCTAGCGGCGCTAGCACAGATACGCAGTATTTT.

The chain has TRBV9 and TRBJ1-6; 7 nucleotides match TRBD1. In germline, CDR1 is SGDLS, CDR2 YYNGEE. V gave up 2 bases and J gave up 7 bases; unmatched junction bases: 6. This CDR3 region has 15 residues. The DNA of the CDR3 is TGTGCCAGCAGCGTGGAAGGGGGACAGAATTCACCCCTCCACTTT. This sequence encodes CASSVEGGQNSPLHF.

V and J are TRBV11-3 and TRBJ2-7; 9 nucleotides agree with TRBD1. V shed 0 bases, J shed 3 bases, and the junction held 3 bases outside the gene matches. Germline assignment: CDR1 SGHNT and CDR2 YENEEA. The CDR3 is 15 amino acids. The CDR3 DNA reads as TGTGCCAGCAGCTTAGACGGGACAGGGTTCTACGAGCAGTACTTC. It translates to CASSLDGTGFYEQYF.

The CDR3 loop is CASSLERGNSDGETQYF. The DNA for the CDR3 is TGTGCCAGCAGCCTAGAGCGGGGTAATAGCGACGGGGAGACCCAGTACTTC. This chain uses TRBV5-5 with TRBJ2-5, with TRBD2 matching over 7 bases. Germline V gene data show CDR1 as SGHKS and CDR2 as YYEKEE (reference sequence). The CDR3 spans 17 residues. V was clipped by 4 bases and J by 5 bases; unmatched bases: 17.

The chain couples TRBV16 to TRBJ2-3; D is undetermined. The germline V gene encodes CDR1 KGHSY and CDR2 FQNENV. CDR3 size: 15 residues. V was pared by 0 bases and J by 4 bases, with 11 bases between. The CDR3 loop is CASSQSGIAPDTQYF. Here the CDR3 DNA reads TGTGCCAGCAGCCAATCTGGGATCGCCCCAGATACGCAGTATTTT.

CDR3 amino acids: CASSLVGGDTEAFF. CDR3 DNA: TGTGCCAGCAGCTTAGTCGGTGGGGACACTGAAGCTTTCTTT. The V call is TRBV11-1, the J call TRBJ1-1; D gene unclear. Germline V CDR1 and CDR2: SGHAT, FQDESV (reference sequence). Trimming stripped 1 base from V and 3 bases from J, with 9 bases between. The CDR3 spans 14 residues.

The rearrangement joins TRBV9 to TRBJ1-1; TRBD1 aligns across 7 bases. Germline lookup yields CDR1 SGDLS and CDR2 YYNGEE. This CDR3 is 15 amino acids long. Trimming took 0 bases from V and 2 from J; bases not matched to a gene: 4. CDR3 DNA: TGTGCCAGCAGCGTAGTAGGGGGCAGAAACACTGAAGCTTTCTTT. Protein product: CASSVVGGRNTEAFF.

This chain uses TRBV6-4 with TRBJ1-5, with D hard to call. CDR1 is MRHNA, CDR2 SNTAGT, per germline. With 2 bases removed from V and 6 bases from J, the gap between germline ends came to 8 bases. The CDR3 is 13 amino acids. The CDR3 loop is CASSDRVGQPQHF. The CDR3 DNA reads TGTGCCAGCAGTGACAGGGTAGGTCAGCCCCAGCATTTT.

The V and J genes are TRBV19 and TRBJ1-1, with 7 bases identical to TRBD1. J gave up 0 bases and V 4 bases, and 2 bases lay outside the gene matches. The CDR3 extends over 14 amino acids. Germline lookup yields CDR1 LNHDA and CDR2 SQIVND (reference sequence). The CDR3 spells CASSTDRVNTEAFF. CDR3 nucleotide sequence: TGTGCCAGTAGTACCGACAGGGTGAACACTGAAGCTTTCTTT.

The chain combines TRBV5-1 with TRBJ2-3; D ambiguous. V lost 0 bases to trimming and J lost 2 bases, with 7 bases between them. This CDR3 region has 14 residues. Germline CDR1 SGHRS, CDR2 YFSETQ. The CDR3 region has the DNA TGCGCCAGCAGCTTGGAAGGGTACACAGATACGCAGTATTTT. Protein product: CASSLEGYTDTQYF.

The V call is TRBV11-2, the J call TRBJ1-2, with D possibly being TRBD1 (5 bases). Germline-derived CDR1 and CDR2 are SGHAT and FQNNGV. V was trimmed by 5 bases and J by 0 bases, leaving 16 bases between them. The CDR3 is made up of 16 amino acids. CDR3 protein: CASSRVGRLANYGYTF. The CDR3 DNA follows: TGTGCCAGCAGCCGAGTGGGGCGGCTAGCTAACTATGGCTACACCTTC.